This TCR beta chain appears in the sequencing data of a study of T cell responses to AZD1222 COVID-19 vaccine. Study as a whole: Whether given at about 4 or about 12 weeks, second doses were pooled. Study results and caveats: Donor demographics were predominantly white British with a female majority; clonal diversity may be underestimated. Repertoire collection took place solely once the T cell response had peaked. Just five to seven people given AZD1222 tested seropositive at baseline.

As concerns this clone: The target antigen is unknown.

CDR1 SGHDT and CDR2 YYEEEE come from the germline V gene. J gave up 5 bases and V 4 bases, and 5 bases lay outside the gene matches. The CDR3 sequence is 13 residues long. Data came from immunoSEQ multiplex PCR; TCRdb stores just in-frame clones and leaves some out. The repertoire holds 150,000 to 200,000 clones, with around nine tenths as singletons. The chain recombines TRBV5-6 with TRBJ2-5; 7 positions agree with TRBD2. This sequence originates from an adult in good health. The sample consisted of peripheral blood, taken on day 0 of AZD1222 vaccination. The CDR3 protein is CASSVAGGETQYF. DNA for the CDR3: TGTGCCAGCAGCGTAGCGGGTGGGGAGACCCAGTACTTC.